This T cell receptor (beta chain) was sequenced in a study of blood T cell repertoires in COVID-19. Study-level background: Samples of COVID-19 (acute and convalescent) were obtained from the United States, Italy and Spain. PBMCs, B-cell-depleted T cells, or T cells provided the cDNA or gDNA that made up the material.

Source study methods: Amplified reference gene primers provided the basis for estimating nucleated cell counts. TCRdb's copy holds only in-frame clones and misses some; the assay was immunoSEQ multiplex PCR. D and trimming were read from the DNA, whereas the V and J calls and clone size are those reported in that table. The sample records a few hundred thousand clones, roughly nine tenths being singletons. Trimming left V 6 bases short and J 4 bases short, with 17 bases between. CDR3 length: 15 amino acids. From germline, CDR1 is MNHNY and CDR2 SVGAGI (reference sequence). The TCR sequence derives from a man in his sixties with acute or convalescent COVID-19. The chain employs TRBV6-6 and TRBJ2-3, with D perhaps TRBD2 (6 bases). Sequencing was done on a sample of peripheral blood. The CDR3 nucleotides are TGTGCCAGCAGCCATACTGCACGGGAGTCAGATACGCAGTATTTT. This sequence encodes CASSHTARESDTQYF.